One sample yielded the 22 T cell receptor beta chains listed below, sequenced in a study of blood T cell repertoires in COVID-19. Sequenced by immunoSEQ multiplex PCR; TCRdb stores in-frame clones only, minus some. The sample contains around 140,000 clones, approximately 80% of which appear only once. Sequenced material: PBMCs or T cells enriched from blood (not recorded which). The receptors stem from a woman in her fifties or sixties who had recovered from COVID-19.

This sequence joins TRBV28 and TRBJ2-7; 10 bases are shared with TRBD2. This CDR3 region has 15 residues. The germline CDR1 and CDR2 sequences are MDHEN and SYDVKM. The trim removed 7 bases at V and 3 bases at J, leaving 9 bases unmatched. The CDR3: CASTDGTSAYYEQYF. In nucleotides, the CDR3 is TGTGCCAGCACCGACGGGACTAGCGCATACTACGAGCAGTACTTC.

The chain employs TRBV9 and TRBJ1-3; D call uncertain. CDR1 SGDLS and CDR2 YYNGEE come from the germline V gene. Deletions cut 2 bases from V and 3 bases from J, with 3 bases between. CDR3 length: 12 residues. In nucleotides, the CDR3 is TGTGCCAGCAGCGTCGGTGGAAACACCATATATTTT. Amino acid sequence: CASSVGGNTIYF.

This rearrangement joins TRBV27 to TRBJ1-5, with 9 positions matching TRBD1. Germline V gene lookup returns CDR1 MNHEY and CDR2 SMNVEV (reference sequence). J gave up 11 bases and V 2 bases, and 7 bases lay outside the gene matches. CDR3 length equals 14 residues. CDR3 region: CASSLGQGRGAQHF. The CDR3 DNA reads as TGTGCCAGCAGTTTAGGACAGGGGAGGGGGGCCCAGCATTTT.

As for this clone: Different DNA sequences within this sample yield the same CDR3. This chain joins TRBV7-2 and TRBJ2-7; D is unclear. V was shortened by 3 bases and J by 3 bases, with 3 bases between the two germline ends. Germline values: CDR1 SGHTA, CDR2 FQGNSA. This CDR3 spans 11 amino acids. The CDR3 nucleotides read TGTGCCAGCAGCTTTTACTACGAGCAGTACTTC. It codes for CASSFYYEQYF.

This clone was picked up one time. At one end, the junction sequence differs from germline, possibly due to a read error. This chain joins TRBV2 and TRBJ1-2; TRBD1 agrees at 8 bases. CDR1 is SNHLY and CDR2 is FYNNEI in the germline V gene. The CDR3 length is 13 residues. CDR3 residues: CASSEIQGGVWLF. Written as DNA, the CDR3 is TGTGCCAGCAGTGAAATACAGGGGGGGGTCTGGCTATTC.

In this sample, this clone turned up a few times. The genes are TRBV3-1 (or the pseudogene TRBV3-2) and TRBJ1-2, with TRBD1 identical over 8 bases. CDR3 size: 16 residues. V trimming: 1 base; J trimming: 5 bases; junction bases outside the gene matches: 9. Germline CDR1 reads LGHDT; CDR2 reads YNNKEL (reference sequence). The CDR3 loop is CASSQGLTGAKYGYTF. The CDR3 nucleotides are TGTGCCAGCAGCCAAGGGTTGACAGGGGCCAAATATGGCTACACCTTC.

The chain carries TRBV28 and TRBJ1-2, with TRBD1 as a possible D gene (6 bases). CDR3 length: 14 residues. V shed 3 bases and J shed 4 bases, with 12 bases lying between them. Germline values: CDR1 MDHEN, CDR2 SYDVKM. CDR3 DNA sequence: TGTGCCAGCAGTTTCAGGGGCGCCGTCTATGGCTACACCTTC. Translation gives CASSFRGAVYGYTF.

This clone has only a few counts. The chain uses TRBV7-8 and TRBJ2-1; perhaps TRBD1 as D (6 bases). V lost 7 bases, J lost 7 bases, and 20 bases lay in between. Germline CDR1 reads SGHVS; CDR2 reads FQNEAQ. The CDR3 length is 15 residues. This CDR3 is CASTPDRIWVNEQFF. The CDR3 DNA reads TGTGCCAGCACCCCAGACAGGATTTGGGTAAATGAGCAGTTCTTC.

This clone has a single count. The chain uses TRBV27 and TRBJ1-2; TRBD1 is a possible D gene (6 bases). Germline loops: CDR1 MNHEY, CDR2 SMNVEV (reference sequence). Trimming cost V 1 base and J 7 bases, with 13 bases left between them. This CDR3 has 14 amino acids. The DNA of the CDR3 is TGTGCCAGCAGTTTATACACAGGGTCGGGTGGCTACACCTTC. Translating gives CASSLYTGSGGYTF.

This chain connects TRBV9 to TRBJ1-2; 9 bases are shared with TRBD1. V dropped 4 bases and J dropped 5; count of bases not matched to a gene: 21. In germline, CDR1 is SGDLS, CDR2 YYNGEE. The CDR3 loop spans 19 amino acids. CDR3 nucleotide sequence: TGTGCCAGCAGCCCTCTCCTAGGACAGGGGACGGGGTCCCCATATGGCTACACCTTC. It translates to CASSPLLGQGTGSPYGYTF.

The CDR3 loop reads CASTRGGSSYEQYF. The CDR3 DNA is TGTGCCAGCACCCGAGGGGGCTCCTCTTACGAGCAGTACTTC. The J gene is TRBJ2-7, the V gene TRBV11-2, with 7 positions matching TRBD1. V shed 7 bases and J 4 bases; nucleotides not matched to a gene: 10. CDR3 size: 14 residues. CDR1 is SGHAT, CDR2 FQNNGV, per germline.

The CDR3 coding sequence is TGTGCCAGTAGTCAGGGTTACGGAAACACCATATATTTT. Translated, it gives CASSQGYGNTIYF. This chain joins TRBV19 and TRBJ1-3, with a possible D match to TRBD1 (5 bases). Germline assignment: CDR1 LNHDA and CDR2 SQIVND (reference sequence). The CDR3 is made up of 13 amino acids. Between the trimmed V and J ends, which lost 5 bases and 4 bases, there was a span of 9 bases.

V usage is TRBV5-6 and J usage is TRBJ2-3; 11 nucleotides line up with TRBD2. The CDR3 is 18 amino acids. CDR1 and CDR2 (germline): SGHDT, YYEEEE. With 4 bases clipped from V and 6 bases from J, the junction kept 16 bases outside the gene matches. CDR3 sequence (DNA): TGTGCCAGCAGCCAAACTAGCGGGGGCTCCTACCCCGCGGATACGCAGTATTTT. Translated: CASSQTSGGSYPADTQYF.

The chain links TRBV19 to TRBJ1-5; D gene ambiguous. This CDR3 region has 17 residues. V lost 3 bases and J lost 1, with 16 bases in between. From germline, CDR1 is LNHDA and CDR2 SQIVND (reference sequence). CDR3 nucleotides: TGTGCCAGTAGTATCGGCGCGGGGTTCTTGAGCAATCAGCCCCAGCATTTT. This encodes CASSIGAGFLSNQPQHF.

The CDR3 here is CASTSTSGLYEQYF. CDR3 nucleotides: TGCGCCAGCACCTCGACTAGCGGGCTCTACGAGCAGTACTTC. V usage is TRBV5-1 and J usage is TRBJ2-7; 10 positions agree with TRBD2. CDR3 length: 14 amino acids. Germline assignment: CDR1 SGHRS and CDR2 YFSETQ. V lost 6 bases, J lost 3 bases, and 6 bases stayed unmatched.

The CDR3 reads CASSTGLAGINTGELFF. DNA for the CDR3: TGTGCCAGCAGCACTGGACTAGCGGGGATAAACACCGGGGAGCTGTTTTTT. The chain is built from TRBV3-1 (or the pseudogene TRBV3-2) and TRBJ2-2, with TRBD2 matching over 12 bases. The CDR3 totals 17 residues. V was pared by 5 bases and J by 2 bases, with 6 bases of the junction left unmatched. From germline, CDR1 is LGHDT and CDR2 YNNKEL (reference sequence).

This chain connects TRBV7-7 to TRBJ1-2; D uncertain. Trimming left V 5 bases short and J 3 bases short, with 16 bases between. Per germline, CDR1 SSHAT and CDR2 FNYEAQ (reference sequence). CDR3 size: 15 residues. The CDR3 reads CASSPLFPADYGYTF. CDR3 nucleotides: TGTGCCAGCAGCCCTTTATTCCCAGCGGACTATGGCTACACCTTC.

The V call is TRBV5-1, the J call TRBJ2-2; the match to TRBD1 covers 7 bases. V shed 4 bases, J shed 2 bases, and the junction held 8 bases outside the gene matches. This CDR3 has 16 amino acids. CDR1 SGHRS and CDR2 YFSETQ come from the germline V gene. This CDR3 is CASSPQGHPNTGELFF. The CDR3, as DNA: TGCGCCAGCAGCCCACAGGGGCACCCAAACACCGGGGAGCTGTTTTTT.

The chain links TRBV27 to TRBJ1-4; 10 positions agree with TRBD1. The CDR3 has 14 amino acids. After removal of 5 bases from V and 7 bases from J, the junction contained 4 bases not matched to a gene. Germline V gene lookup returns CDR1 MNHEY and CDR2 SMNVEV (reference sequence). This chain's CDR3 is CASSTRDRGEKLFF. The CDR3 bases are TGTGCCAGCAGTACAAGGGACAGGGGTGAAAAACTGTTTTTT. Full variable domain (missing parts from reference TRBV27 and TRBJ1-4): EAQVTQNPRYLITVTGKKLTVTCSQNMNHEYMSWYRQDPGLGLRQIYYSMNVEVTDKGDVPEGYKVSRKEKRNFPLILESPSPNQTSLYFCASSTRDRGEKLFFGSGTQLSVL.

The gene calls are TRBV9 and TRBJ2-1; D unresolved. The CDR3 runs 14 residues. The V end was cut by 2 bases, the J end by 1 base, with 7 bases between. Germline lookup yields CDR1 SGDLS and CDR2 YYNGEE. The CDR3 sequence is CASSVTGSYNEQFF. CDR3 sequence (DNA): TGTGCCAGCAGCGTGACCGGGTCCTACAATGAGCAGTTCTTC.

The table lists this clone with a count of one. In DNA form, the CDR3 reads TGTGCCAGCTCACGGGGTGGACTCGCGTCCTACGAGCAGTACTTC. It specifies CASSRGGLASYEQYF. The chain carries TRBV18 and TRBJ2-7; perhaps TRBD2 as D (5 bases). Germline V gene data show CDR1 as KGHSH and CDR2 as LQKENI. This CDR3 is 15 amino acids long. The ends were cut back, 4 bases at V and 1 base at J, with 14 bases in the middle.

The gene calls are TRBV6-5 and TRBJ2-7, with 10 bases fitting TRBD1. V was clipped by 6 bases and J by 3 bases; unmatched bases: 8. The germline V gene has CDR1 MNHEY and CDR2 SVGAGI. The CDR3 is made up of 15 amino acids. As DNA, the CDR3 is TGTGCCAGCAGAATTGGGACAGGGGAGGGCTACGAGCAGTACTTC. Protein product: CASRIGTGEGYEQYF.